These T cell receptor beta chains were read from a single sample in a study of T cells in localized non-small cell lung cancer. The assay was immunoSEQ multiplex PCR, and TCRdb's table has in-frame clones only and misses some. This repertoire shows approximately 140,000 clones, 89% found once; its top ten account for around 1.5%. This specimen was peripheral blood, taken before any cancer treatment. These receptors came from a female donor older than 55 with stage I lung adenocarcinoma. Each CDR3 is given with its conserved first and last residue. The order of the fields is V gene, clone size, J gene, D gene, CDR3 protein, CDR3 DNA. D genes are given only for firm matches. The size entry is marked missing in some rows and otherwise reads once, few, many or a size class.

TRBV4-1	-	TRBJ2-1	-	CASSRVPVRQFF	TGCGCCAGCAGCCGAGTCCCGGTCCGACAGTTCTTC
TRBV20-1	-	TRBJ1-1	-	CSAKGGNEAFF	TGCAGTGCCAAGGGGGGTAATGAAGCTTTCTTT
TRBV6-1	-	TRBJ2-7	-	CANPDSYEQYF	TGTGCCAACCCTGACAGTTACGAGCAGTACTTC
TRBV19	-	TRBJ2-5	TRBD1	CASNPGGARETQYF	TGTGCCAGTAACCCAGGGGGCGCGAGGGAGACCCAGTACTTC
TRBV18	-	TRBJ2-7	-	CASSPGQVTYEQYF	TGTGCCAGCTCCCCGGGACAAGTAACGTACGAGCAGTACTTC
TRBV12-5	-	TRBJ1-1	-	CASLVGGGRTEAFF	TGTGCTAGTCTGGTCGGGGGGGGTAGGACTGAAGCTTTCTTT
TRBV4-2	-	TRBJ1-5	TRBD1	CASSRGQGNMDQPQHF	TGTGCCAGCAGCCGGGGACAGGGGAACATGGATCAGCCCCAGCATTTT
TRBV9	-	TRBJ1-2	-	CASSVGGSGQNYGYTF	TGTGCCAGCAGCGTAGGAGGTTCGGGGCAAAACTATGGCTACACCTTC
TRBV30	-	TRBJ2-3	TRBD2	CAFQRENTNTQYF	TGTGCCTTCCAGCGGGAGAATACAAATACGCAGTATTTT
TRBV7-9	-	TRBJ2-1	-	CASSLVAQSSYNEQFF	TGTGCCAGCAGCTTAGTAGCGCAGAGCTCCTACAATGAGCAGTTCTTC
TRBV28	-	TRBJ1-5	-	CASSPPVGQPQHF	TGTGCCAGCAGTCCACCTGTAGGTCAGCCCCAGCATTTT
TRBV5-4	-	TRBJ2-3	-	CASSSSPTDTQYF	TGTGCCAGCAGCTCGTCCCCCACAGATACGCAGTATTTT
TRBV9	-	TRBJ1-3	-	CASSVEVEISGNTIYF	TGTGCCAGCAGCGTAGAAGTCGAGATCTCTGGAAACACCATATATTTT
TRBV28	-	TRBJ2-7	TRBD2	CASRKRDSFEQYF	TGTGCCAGCAGGAAGCGGGACTCCTTCGAGCAGTACTTC
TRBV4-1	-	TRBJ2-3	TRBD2	CASSQLPGTSGTGLFSDTQYF	TGCGCCAGCAGCCAACTACCCGGGACTAGCGGGACAGGTTTGTTTTCAGATACGCAGTATTTT
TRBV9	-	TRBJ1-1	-	CASSPPRGEGTEAFF	TGTGCCAGCAGCCCCCCCCGAGGGGAAGGGACTGAAGCTTTCTTT
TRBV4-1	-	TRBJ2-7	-	CASSHLGGYEQYF	TGCGCCAGCAGCCACTTAGGCGGGTACGAGCAGTACTTC
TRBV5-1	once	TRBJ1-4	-	CASSLTGAGEKLFF	TGCGCCAGCAGCTTGACCGGGGCTGGTGAAAAACTGTTTTTT
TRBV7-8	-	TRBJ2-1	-	CASSFVETSNEQFF	TGTGCCAGCAGTTTCGTTGAGACTTCCAATGAGCAGTTCTTC
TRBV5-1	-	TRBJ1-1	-	CASSFATGPEAFF	TGCGCCAGCAGCTTCGCTACAGGGCCTGAAGCTTTCTTT
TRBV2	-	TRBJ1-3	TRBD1	CASSRDRTGNTIYF	TGTGCCAGCAGTAGGGACAGGACTGGAAACACCATATATTTT
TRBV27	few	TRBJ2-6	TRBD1	CASSPYTGVGANVLTF	TGTGCCAGCAGTCCATACACAGGGGTCGGGGCCAACGTCCTGACTTTC
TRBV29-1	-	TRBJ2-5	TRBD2	CSVEDPGGQETQYF	TGCAGCGTTGAAGATCCCGGGGGGCAAGAGACCCAGTACTTC
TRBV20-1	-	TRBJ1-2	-	CSAAENYGYTF	TGCAGTGCTGCAGAAAACTATGGCTACACCTTC
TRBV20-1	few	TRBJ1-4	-	CSARLNEKLFF	TGCAGTGCTAGACTTAATGAAAAACTGTTTTTT
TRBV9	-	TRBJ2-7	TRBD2	CASSVGLAGENEQYF	TGTGCCAGCAGCGTAGGACTAGCGGGAGAAAACGAGCAGTACTTC
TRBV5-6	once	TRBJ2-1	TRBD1	CASSLAPSGQENEQFF	TGTGCCAGCAGCTTGGCTCCGTCGGGACAGGAAAATGAGCAGTTCTTC
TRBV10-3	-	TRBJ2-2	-	CAMLDGNTGELFF	TGTGCCATGCTGGACGGGAACACCGGGGAGCTGTTTTTT
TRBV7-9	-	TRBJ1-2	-	CASSLGGEVDYGYTF	TGTGCCAGCAGCTTAGGGGGAGAAGTTGACTATGGCTACACCTTC
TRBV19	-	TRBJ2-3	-	CASHTDTQYF	TGTGCCAGCCATACAGATACGCAGTATTTT
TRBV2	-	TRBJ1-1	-	CASSEEVNTEAFF	TGTGCCAGCAGTGAGGAGGTGAACACTGAAGCTTTCTTT
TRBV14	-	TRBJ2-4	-	CASSEQYIQYF	TGTGCCAGCAGCGAACAGTACATTCAGTACTTC
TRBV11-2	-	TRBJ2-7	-	CASSLGLEQYF	TGTGCCAGCAGCTTAGGACTCGAGCAGTACTTC
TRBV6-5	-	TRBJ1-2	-	CASSFRGGYTF	TGTGCCAGCAGTTTTAGAGGTGGCTACACCTTC
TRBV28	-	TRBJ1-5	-	CASTLIFRSSQHF	TGTGCCAGCACTTTGATTTTCCGAAGCTCCCAGCATTTT
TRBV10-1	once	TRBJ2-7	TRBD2	CATHFSGREQYF	TGCGCCACCCACTTTAGCGGGAGGGAGCAGTACTTC
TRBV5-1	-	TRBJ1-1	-	CASSLQGREAFF	TGCGCCAGCAGCTTGCAAGGCAGGGAAGCTTTCTTT
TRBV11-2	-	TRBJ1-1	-	CASSLALGMKTEAFF	TGTGCCAGCAGCTTAGCCCTTGGGATGAAAACTGAAGCTTTCTTT
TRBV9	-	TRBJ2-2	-	CASSGTETRRTGELFF	TGTGCCAGCAGCGGGACAGAGACCCGGCGCACCGGGGAGCTGTTTTTT
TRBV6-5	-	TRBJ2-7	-	CASAGTGAHEQYF	TGTGCCAGCGCCGGGACGGGGGCTCACGAGCAGTACTTC
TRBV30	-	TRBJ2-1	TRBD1	CAWSIGDRGLPWDNEQFF	TGTGCCTGGAGTATCGGGGACAGGGGACTACCTTGGGACAATGAGCAGTTCTTC
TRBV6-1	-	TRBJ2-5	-	CASSESYPSQETQYF	TGTGCCAGCAGTGAAAGCTACCCCAGCCAAGAGACCCAGTACTTC
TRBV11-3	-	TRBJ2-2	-	CASSLNPNTGELFF	TGTGCCAGCAGCTTGAACCCGAACACCGGGGAGCTGTTTTTT
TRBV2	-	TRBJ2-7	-	CASSASSYEQYF	TGTGCCAGCAGTGCTAGCTCCTACGAGCAGTACTTC
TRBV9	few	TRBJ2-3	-	CASSVVPGGDTQYF	TGTGCCAGCAGCGTAGTTCCGGGCGGGGATACGCAGTATTTT
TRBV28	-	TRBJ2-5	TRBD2	CASTGGGAGEETQYF	TGTGCCAGCACGGGGGGAGGAGCGGGAGAAGAGACCCAGTACTTC
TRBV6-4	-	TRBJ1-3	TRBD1	CASSGDRNLGNTIYF	TGTGCCAGCAGTGGGGACAGGAACCTTGGAAACACCATATATTTT
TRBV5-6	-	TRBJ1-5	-	CASSSSFNRVRSQPQHF	TGTGCCAGCAGCTCAAGCTTTAACAGGGTACGAAGTCAGCCCCAGCATTTT
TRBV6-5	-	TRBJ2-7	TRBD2	CASSYEGGRASYEQYF	TGTGCCAGCAGTTACGAGGGCGGGAGGGCCTCCTACGAGCAGTACTTC